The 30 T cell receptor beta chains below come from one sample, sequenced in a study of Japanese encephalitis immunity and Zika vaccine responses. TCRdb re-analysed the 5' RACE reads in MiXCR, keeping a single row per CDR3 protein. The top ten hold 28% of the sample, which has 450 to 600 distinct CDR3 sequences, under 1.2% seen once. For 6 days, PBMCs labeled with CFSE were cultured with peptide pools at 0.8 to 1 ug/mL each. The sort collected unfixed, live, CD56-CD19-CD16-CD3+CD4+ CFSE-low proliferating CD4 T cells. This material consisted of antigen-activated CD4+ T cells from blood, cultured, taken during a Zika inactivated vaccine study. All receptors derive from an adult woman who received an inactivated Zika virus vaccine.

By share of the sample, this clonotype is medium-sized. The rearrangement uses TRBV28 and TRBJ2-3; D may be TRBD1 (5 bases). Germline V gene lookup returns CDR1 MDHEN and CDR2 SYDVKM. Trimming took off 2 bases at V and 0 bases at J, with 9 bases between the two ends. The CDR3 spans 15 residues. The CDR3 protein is CASSLGASSTDTQYF. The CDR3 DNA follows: TGTGCCAGCAGTTTAGGGGCCTCTAGCACAGATACGCAGTATTTT.

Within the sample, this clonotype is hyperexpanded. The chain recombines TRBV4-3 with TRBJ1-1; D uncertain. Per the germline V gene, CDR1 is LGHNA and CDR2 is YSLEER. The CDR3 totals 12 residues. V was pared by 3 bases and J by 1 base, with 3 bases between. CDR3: CASSQENTEAFF. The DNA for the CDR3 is TGCGCCAGCAGCCAGGAGAACACTGAAGCTTTCTTT.

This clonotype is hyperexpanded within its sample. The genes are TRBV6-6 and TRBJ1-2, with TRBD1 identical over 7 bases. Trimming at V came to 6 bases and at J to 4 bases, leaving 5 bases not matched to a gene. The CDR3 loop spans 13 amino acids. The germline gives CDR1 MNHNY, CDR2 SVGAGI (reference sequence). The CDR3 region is CASRRDSSYGYTF. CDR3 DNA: TGTGCCAGCAGGAGGGACAGTAGCTATGGCTACACCTTC.

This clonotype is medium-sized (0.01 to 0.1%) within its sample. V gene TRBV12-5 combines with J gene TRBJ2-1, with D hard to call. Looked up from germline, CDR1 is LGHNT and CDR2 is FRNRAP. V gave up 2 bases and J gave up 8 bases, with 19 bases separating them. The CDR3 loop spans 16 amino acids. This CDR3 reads CASGLSNPLTGDEQFF. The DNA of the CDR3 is TGTGCTAGTGGTTTGTCCAATCCTTTAACCGGAGATGAGCAGTTCTTC.

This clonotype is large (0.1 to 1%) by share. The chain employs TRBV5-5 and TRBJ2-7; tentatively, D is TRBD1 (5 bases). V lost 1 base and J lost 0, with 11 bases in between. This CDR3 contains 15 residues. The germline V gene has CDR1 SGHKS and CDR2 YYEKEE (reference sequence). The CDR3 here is CASSLSTGSSYEQYF. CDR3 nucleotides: TGTGCCAGCAGCTTGAGCACAGGTTCCTCCTACGAGCAGTACTTC. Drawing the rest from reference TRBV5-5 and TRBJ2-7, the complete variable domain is DAGVTQSPTHLIKTRGQQVTLRCSPISGHKSVSWYQQVLGQGPQFIFQYYEKEERGRGNFPDRFSARQFPNYSSELNVNALLLGDSALYLCASSLSTGSSYEQYFGPGTRLTVT.

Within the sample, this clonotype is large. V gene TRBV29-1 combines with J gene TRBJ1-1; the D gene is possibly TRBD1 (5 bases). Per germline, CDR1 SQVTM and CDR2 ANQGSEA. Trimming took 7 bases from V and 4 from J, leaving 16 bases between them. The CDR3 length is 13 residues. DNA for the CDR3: TGCAGCGCCGTACCCCAGGGTACCACTGAAGCTTTCTTT. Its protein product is CSAVPQGTTEAFF. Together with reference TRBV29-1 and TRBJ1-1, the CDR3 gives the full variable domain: SAVISQKPSRDICQRGTSLTIQCQVDSQVTMMFWYRQQPGQSLTLIATANQGSEATYESGFVIDKFPISRPNLTFSTLTVSNMSPEDSSIYLCSAVPQGTTEAFFGQGTRLTVV.

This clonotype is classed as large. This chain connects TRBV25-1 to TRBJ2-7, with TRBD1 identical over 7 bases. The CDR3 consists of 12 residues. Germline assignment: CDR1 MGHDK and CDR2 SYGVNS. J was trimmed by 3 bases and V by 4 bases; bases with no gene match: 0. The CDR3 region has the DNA TGTGCCAGCAGTGCAGGGGGCTACGAGCAGTACTTC. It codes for CASSAGGYEQYF.

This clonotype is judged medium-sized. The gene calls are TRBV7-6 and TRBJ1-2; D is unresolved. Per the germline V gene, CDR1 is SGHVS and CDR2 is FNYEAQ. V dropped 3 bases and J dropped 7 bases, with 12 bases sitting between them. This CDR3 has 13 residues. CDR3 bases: TGTGCCAGCAGCTTTTCAAGGGAGACTGGCTACACCTTC. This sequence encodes CASSFSRETGYTF. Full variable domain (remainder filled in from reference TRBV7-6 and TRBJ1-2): GAGVSQSPRYKVTKRGQDVALRCDPISGHVSLYWYRQALGQGPEFLTYFNYEAQQDKSGLPNDRFSAERPEGSISTLTIQRTEQRDSAMYRCASSFSRETGYTFGSGTRLTVV.

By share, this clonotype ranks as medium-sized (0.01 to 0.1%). The CDR3 region has the DNA TGCAGTGCTACCCAGGGTAATCAGCCCCAGCATTTT. Translating it yields CSATQGNQPQHF. The chain carries TRBV20-1 and TRBJ1-5; tentatively, D is TRBD1 (5 bases). Germline-derived CDR1 and CDR2 are DFQATT and SNEGSKA (reference sequence). V lost 4 bases, J lost 4 bases, and 8 bases lay in between. The CDR3 is 12 residues long.

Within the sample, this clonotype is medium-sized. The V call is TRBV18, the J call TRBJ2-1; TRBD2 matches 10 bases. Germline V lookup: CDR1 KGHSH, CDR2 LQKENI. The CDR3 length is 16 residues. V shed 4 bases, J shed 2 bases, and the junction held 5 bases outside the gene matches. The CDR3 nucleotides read TGTGCCAGCTCACGATTTAGCGGGGGGACCTACAATGAGCAGTTCTTC. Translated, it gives CASSRFSGGTYNEQFF.

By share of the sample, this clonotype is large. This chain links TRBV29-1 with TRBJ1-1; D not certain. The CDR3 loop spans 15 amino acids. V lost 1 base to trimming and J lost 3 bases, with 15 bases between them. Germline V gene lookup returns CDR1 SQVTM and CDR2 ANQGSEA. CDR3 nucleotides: TGCAGCGTTGAAGGGCCGTGGTGGGCTGACACTGAAGCTTTCTTT. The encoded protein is CSVEGPWWADTEAFF. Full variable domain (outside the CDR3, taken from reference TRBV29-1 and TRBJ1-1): SAVISQKPSRDICQRGTSLTIQCQVDSQVTMMFWYRQQPGQSLTLIATANQGSEATYESGFVIDKFPISRPNLTFSTLTVSNMSPEDSSIYLCSVEGPWWADTEAFFGQGTRLTVV.

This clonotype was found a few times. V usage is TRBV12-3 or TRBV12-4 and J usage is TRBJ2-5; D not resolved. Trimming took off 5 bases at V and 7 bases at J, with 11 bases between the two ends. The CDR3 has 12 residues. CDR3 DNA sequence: TGTGCCAGCAGTCCCACCAGTTCGACCCAGTACTTC. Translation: CASSPTSSTQYF.

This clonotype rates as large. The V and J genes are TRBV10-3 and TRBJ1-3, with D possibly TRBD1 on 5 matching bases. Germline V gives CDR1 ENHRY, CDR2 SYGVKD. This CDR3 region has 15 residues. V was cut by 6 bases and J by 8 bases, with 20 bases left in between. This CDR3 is CAIRDRQKHGDTIYF. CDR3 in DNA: TGTGCCATCAGGGACCGACAGAAACATGGGGACACCATATATTTT.

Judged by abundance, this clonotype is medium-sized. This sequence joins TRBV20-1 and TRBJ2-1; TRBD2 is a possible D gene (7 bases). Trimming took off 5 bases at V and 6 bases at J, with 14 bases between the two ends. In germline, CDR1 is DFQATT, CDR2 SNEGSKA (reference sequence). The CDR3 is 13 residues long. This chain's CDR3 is CSAGRGAPNEQFF. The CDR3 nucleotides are TGCAGTGCTGGACGGGGGGCCCCCAATGAGCAGTTCTTC.

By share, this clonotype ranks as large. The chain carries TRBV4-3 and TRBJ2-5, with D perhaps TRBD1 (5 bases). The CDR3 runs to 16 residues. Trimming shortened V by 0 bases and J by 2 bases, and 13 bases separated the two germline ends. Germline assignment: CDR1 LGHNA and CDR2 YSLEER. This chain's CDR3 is CASSQERGSLQETQYF. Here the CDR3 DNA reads TGCGCCAGCAGCCAAGAAAGGGGCAGCTTACAAGAGACCCAGTACTTC.

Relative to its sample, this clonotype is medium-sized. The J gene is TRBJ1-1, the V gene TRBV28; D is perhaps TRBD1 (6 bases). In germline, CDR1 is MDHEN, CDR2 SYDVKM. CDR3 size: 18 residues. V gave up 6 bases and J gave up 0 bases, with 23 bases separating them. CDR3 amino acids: CASRSRLGGVFLNTEAFF. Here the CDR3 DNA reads TGTGCCAGCAGGTCCAGGCTGGGGGGCGTGTTTCTGAACACTGAAGCTTTCTTT.

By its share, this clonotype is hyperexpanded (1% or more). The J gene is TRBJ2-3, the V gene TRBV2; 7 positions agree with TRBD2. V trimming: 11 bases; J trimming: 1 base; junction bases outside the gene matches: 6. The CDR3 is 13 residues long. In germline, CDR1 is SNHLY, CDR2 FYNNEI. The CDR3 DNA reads TGTGCCCGATCGCTAGCGGGCACAGATACGCAGTATTTT. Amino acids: CARSLAGTDTQYF.

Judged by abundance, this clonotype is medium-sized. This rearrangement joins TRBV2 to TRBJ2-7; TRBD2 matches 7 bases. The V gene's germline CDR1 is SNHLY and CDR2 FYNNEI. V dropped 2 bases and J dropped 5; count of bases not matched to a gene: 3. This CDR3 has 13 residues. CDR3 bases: TGTGCCAGCAGTGAAAGGGGACTAAACGAGCAGTACTTC. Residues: CASSERGLNEQYF.

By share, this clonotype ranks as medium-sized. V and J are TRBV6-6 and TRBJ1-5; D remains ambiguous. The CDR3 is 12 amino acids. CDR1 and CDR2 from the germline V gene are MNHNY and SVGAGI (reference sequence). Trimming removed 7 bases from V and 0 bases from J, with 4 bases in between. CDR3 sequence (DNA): TGTGCCAGCACAGTTAGCAATCAGCCCCAGCATTTT. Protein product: CASTVSNQPQHF.

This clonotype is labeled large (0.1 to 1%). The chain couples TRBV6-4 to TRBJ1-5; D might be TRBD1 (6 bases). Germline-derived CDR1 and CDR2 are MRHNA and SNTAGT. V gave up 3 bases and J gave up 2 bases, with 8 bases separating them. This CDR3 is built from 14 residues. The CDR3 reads CASSEGARNQPQHF. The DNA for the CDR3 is TGTGCCAGCAGTGAGGGGGCGCGCAATCAGCCCCAGCATTTT.

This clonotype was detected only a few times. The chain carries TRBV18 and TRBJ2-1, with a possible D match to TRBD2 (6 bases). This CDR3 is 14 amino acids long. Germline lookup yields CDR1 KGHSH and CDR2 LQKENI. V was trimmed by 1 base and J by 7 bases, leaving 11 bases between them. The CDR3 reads CASSPQSGRNEQFF. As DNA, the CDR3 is TGTGCCAGCTCACCACAGTCAGGGAGGAATGAGCAGTTCTTC.

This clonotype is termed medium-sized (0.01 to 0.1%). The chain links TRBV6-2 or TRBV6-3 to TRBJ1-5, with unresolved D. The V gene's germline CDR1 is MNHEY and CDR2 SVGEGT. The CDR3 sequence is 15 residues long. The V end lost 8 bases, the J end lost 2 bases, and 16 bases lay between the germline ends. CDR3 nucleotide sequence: TGTGCCAGCCATCACAGCGGACCAGGCAATCAGCCCCAGCATTTT. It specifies CASHHSGPGNQPQHF.

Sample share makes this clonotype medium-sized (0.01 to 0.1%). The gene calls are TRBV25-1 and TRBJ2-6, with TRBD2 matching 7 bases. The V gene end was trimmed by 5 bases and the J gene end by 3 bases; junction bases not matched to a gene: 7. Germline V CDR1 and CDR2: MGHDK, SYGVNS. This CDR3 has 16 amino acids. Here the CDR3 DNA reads TGTGCCAGCAGTACCCGGGGAGGGCTTGGGGCCAACGTCCTGACTTTC. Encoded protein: CASSTRGGLGANVLTF. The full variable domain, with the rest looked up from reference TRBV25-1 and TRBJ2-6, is EADIYQTPRYLVIGTGKKITLECSQTMGHDKMYWYQQDPGMELHLIHYSYGVNSTEKGDLSSESTVSRIRTEHFPLTLESARPSHTSQYLCASSTRGGLGANVLTFGAGSRLTVL.

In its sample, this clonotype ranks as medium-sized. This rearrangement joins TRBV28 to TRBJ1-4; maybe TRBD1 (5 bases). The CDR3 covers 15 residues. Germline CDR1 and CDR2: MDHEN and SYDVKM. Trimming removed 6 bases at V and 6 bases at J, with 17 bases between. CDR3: CASSSLVGGDEKLFF. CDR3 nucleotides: TGTGCCAGCAGCAGTTTAGTCGGGGGGGATGAAAAACTGTTTTTT.

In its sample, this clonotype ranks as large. CDR3 bases: TGCGCCAGCAGCCTAACGGGACTGGAGCAGTTCTTC. This sequence encodes CASSLTGLEQFF. The chain uses TRBV4-3 and TRBJ2-1; D may be TRBD2 (6 bases). This CDR3 comprises 12 residues. V lost 4 bases and J 10 bases, leaving 11 bases between the germline ends. CDR1 is LGHNA and CDR2 is YSLEER in the germline V gene.

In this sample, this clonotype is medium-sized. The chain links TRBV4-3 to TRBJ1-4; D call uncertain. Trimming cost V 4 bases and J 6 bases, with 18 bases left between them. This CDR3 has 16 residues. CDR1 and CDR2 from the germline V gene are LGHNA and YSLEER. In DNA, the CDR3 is TGCGCCAGCAGCCCGGTTCTGGGGTTAGGTGATGAAAAACTGTTTTTT. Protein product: CASSPVLGLGDEKLFF.

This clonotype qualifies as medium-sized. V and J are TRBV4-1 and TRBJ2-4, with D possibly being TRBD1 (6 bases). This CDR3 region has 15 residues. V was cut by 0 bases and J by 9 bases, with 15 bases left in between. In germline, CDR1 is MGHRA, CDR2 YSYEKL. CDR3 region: CASSQESGTTSIQYF. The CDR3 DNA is TGCGCCAGCAGCCAAGAATCCGGGACAACGAGCATTCAGTACTTC.

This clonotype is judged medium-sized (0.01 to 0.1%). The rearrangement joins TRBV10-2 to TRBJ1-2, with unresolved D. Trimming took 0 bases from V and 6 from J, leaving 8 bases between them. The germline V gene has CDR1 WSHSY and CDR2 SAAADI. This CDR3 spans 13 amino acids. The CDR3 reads CASSESRVDGYTF. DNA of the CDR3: TGCGCCAGCAGTGAGTCGAGAGTAGATGGCTACACCTTC.

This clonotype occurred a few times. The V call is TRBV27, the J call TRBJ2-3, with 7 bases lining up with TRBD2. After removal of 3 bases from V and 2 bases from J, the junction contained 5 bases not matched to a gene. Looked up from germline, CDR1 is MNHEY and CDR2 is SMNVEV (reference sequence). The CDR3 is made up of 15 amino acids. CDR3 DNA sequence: TGTGCCAGCAGTTTCAGCGGGGCTAACACAGATACGCAGTATTTT. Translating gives CASSFSGANTDTQYF.

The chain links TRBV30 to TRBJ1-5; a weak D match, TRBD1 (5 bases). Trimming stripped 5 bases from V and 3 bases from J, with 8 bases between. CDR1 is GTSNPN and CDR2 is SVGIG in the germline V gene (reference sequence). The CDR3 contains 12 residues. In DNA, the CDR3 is TGTGCCTGGGGGGGGAACAATCAGCCCCAGCATTTT. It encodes CAWGGNNQPQHF.